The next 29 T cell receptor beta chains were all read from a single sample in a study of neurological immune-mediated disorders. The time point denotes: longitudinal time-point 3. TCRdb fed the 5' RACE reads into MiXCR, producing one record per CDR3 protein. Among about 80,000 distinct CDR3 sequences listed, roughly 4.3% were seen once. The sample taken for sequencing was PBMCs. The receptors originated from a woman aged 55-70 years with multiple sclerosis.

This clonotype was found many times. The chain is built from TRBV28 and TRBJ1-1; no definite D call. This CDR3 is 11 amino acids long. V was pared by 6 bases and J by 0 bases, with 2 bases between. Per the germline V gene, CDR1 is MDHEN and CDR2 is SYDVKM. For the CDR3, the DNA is TGTGCCAGCAGGATGAACACTGAAGCTTTCTTT. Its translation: CASRMNTEAFF.

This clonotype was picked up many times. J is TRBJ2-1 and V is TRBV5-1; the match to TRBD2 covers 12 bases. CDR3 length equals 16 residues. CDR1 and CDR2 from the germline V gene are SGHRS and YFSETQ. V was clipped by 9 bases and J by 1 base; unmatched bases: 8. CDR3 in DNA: TGCGCCACCTCGACTAGCGGGGGCTCATCCTACAATGAGCAGTTCTTC. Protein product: CATSTSGGSSYNEQFF.

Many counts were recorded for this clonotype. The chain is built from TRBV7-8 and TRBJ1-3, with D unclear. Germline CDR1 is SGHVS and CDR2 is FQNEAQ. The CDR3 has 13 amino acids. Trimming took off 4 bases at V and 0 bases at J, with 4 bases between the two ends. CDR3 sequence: CASSYASGNTIYF. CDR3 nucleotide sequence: TGTGCCAGCAGCTATGCCTCTGGAAACACCATATATTTT.

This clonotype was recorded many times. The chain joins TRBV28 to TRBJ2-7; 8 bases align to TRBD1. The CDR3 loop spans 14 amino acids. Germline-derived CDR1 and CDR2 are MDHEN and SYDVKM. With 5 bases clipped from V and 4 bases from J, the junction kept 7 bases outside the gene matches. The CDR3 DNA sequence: TGTGCCAGCAGTCCCCCGGGACAGGTATACGAGCAGTACTTC. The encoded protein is CASSPPGQVYEQYF.

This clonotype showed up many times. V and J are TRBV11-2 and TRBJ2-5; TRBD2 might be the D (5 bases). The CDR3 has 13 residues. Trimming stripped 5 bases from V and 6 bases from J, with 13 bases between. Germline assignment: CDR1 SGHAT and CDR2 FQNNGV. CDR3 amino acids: CASSPLAIKTQYF. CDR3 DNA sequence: TGTGCCAGCAGCCCGTTAGCGATAAAGACCCAGTACTTC.

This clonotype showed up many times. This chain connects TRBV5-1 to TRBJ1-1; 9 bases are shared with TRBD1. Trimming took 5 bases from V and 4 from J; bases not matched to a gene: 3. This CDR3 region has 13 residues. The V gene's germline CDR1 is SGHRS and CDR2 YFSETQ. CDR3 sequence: CASRGQGGTEAFF. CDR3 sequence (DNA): TGCGCCAGCAGGGGACAGGGTGGCACTGAAGCTTTCTTT.

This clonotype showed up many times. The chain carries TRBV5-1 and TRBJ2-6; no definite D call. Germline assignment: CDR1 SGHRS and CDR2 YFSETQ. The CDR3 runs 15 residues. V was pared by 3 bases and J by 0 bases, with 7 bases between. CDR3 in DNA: TGCGCCAGCAGCTCCAAAAGCTCTGGGGCCAACGTCCTGACTTTC. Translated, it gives CASSSKSSGANVLTF.

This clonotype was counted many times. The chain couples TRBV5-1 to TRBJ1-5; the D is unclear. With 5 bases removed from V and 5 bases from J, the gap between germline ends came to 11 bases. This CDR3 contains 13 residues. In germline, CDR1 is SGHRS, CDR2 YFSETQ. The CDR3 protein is CASRGDKDQPQHF. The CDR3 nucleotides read TGCGCCAGCAGGGGTGACAAGGATCAGCCCCAGCATTTT.

The CDR3: CSAYLAGGSTDTQYF. The CDR3 region has the DNA TGCAGTGCTTATCTAGCGGGGGGGAGCACAGATACGCAGTATTTT. The chain combines TRBV20-1 with TRBJ2-3; 12 nucleotides align to TRBD2. V was pared by 5 bases and J by 0 bases, with 3 bases of the junction left unmatched. The CDR3 spans 15 residues. Germline V gives CDR1 DFQATT, CDR2 SNEGSKA (reference sequence).

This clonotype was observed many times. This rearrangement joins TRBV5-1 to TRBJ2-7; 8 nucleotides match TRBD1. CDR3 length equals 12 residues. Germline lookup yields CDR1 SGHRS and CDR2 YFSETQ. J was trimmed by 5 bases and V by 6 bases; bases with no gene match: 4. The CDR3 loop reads CASTDRAHEQYF. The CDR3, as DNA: TGCGCCAGCACGGACAGGGCCCACGAGCAGTACTTC.

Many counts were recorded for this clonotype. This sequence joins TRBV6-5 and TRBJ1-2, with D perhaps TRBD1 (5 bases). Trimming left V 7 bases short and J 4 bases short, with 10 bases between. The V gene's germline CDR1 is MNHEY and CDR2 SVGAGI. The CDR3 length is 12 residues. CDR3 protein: CASKDRFYGYTF. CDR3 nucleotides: TGTGCCAGCAAAGACAGATTCTATGGCTACACCTTC.

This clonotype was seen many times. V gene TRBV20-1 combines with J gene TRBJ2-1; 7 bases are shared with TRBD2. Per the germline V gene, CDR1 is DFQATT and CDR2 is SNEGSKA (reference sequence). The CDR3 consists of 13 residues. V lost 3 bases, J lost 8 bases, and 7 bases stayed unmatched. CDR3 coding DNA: TGCAGTGCTAGTTCCCAGGGAGGGGATGAGCAGTTCTTC. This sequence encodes CSASSQGGDEQFF.

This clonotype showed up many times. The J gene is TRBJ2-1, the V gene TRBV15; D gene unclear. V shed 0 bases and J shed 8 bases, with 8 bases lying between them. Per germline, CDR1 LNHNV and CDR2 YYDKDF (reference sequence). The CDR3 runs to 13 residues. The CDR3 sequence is CATSRDPGDEQFF. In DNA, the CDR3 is TGTGCCACCAGCAGAGATCCAGGAGATGAGCAGTTCTTC. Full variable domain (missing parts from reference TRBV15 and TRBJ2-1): DAMVIQNPRYQVTQFGKPVTLSCSQTLNHNVMYWYQQKSSQAPKLLFHYYDKDFNNEADTPDNFQSRRPNTSFCFLDIRSPGLGDTAMYLCATSRDPGDEQFFGPGTRLTVL.

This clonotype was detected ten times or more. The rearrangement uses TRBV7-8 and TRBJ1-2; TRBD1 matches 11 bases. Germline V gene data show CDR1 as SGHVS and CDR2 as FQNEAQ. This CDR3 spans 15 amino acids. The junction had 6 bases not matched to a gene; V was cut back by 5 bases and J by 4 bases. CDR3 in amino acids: CASSLTGTGGYGYTF. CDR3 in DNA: TGTGCCAGCAGCCTAACCGGGACAGGGGGCTATGGCTACACCTTC.

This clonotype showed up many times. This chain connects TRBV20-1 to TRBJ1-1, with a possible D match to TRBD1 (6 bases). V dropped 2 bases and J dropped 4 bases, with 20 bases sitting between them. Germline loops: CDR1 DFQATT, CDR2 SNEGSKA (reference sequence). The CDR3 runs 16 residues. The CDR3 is CSARYERGGLVTEAFF. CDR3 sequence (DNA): TGCAGTGCTAGATACGAAAGAGGGGGTCTGGTCACTGAAGCTTTCTTT.

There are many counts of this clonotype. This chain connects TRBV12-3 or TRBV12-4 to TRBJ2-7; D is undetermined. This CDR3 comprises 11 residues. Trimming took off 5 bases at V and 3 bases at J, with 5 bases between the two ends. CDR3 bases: TGTGCCAGCAGTCCCAACTACGAGCAGTACTTC. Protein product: CASSPNYEQYF.

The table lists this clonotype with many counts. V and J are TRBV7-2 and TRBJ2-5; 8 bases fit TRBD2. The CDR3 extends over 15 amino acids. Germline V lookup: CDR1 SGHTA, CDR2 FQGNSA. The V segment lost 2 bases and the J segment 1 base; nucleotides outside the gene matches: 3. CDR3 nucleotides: TGTGCCAGCAGCTTATCGGGGGGGCCCCAAGAGACCCAGTACTTC. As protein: CASSLSGGPQETQYF.

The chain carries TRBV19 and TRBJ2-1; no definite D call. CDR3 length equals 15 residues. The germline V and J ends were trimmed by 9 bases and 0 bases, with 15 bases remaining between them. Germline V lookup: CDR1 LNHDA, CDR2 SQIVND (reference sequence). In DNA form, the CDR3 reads TGTGCCAGCAACTCAAACAGAAACTCCTACAATGAGCAGTTCTTC. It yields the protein CASNSNRNSYNEQFF.

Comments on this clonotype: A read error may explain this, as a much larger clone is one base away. CDR3 amino acids: CASSLTPVRAAQYF. As DNA, the CDR3 is TGTGCCAGCAGCTTAACCCCGGTCCGGGCGGCCCAGTACTTC. The chain employs TRBV11-2 and TRBJ2-5; D remains unclear. Trimming removed 2 bases at V and 9 bases at J, with 16 bases between. The CDR3 spans 14 residues. Germline V gives CDR1 SGHAT, CDR2 FQNNGV. The full variable domain, rest sourced from reference TRBV11-2 and TRBJ2-5, is EAGVAQSPRYKIIEKRQSVAFWCNPISGHATLYWYQQILGQGPKLLIQFQNNGVVDDSQLPKDRFSAERLKGVDSTLKIQPAKLEDSAVYLCASSLTPVRAAQYFGPGTRLLVL.

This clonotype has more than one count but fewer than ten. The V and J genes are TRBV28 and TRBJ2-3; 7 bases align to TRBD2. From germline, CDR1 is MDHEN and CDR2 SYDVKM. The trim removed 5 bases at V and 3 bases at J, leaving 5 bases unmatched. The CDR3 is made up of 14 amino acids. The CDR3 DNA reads TGTGCCAGCAGTAGATTGGGGGGGACAGATACGCAGTATTTT. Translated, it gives CASSRLGGTDTQYF.

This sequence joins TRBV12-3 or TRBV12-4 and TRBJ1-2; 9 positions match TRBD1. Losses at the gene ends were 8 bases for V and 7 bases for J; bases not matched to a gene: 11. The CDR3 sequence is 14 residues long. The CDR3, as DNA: TGTGCCAGCCCCGCCGGGGACAGGGTTTGTGGCTACACCTTC. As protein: CASPAGDRVCGYTF.

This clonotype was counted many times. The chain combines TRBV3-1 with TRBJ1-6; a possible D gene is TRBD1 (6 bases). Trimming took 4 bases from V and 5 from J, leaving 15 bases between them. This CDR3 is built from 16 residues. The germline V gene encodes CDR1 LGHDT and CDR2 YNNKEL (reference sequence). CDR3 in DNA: TGTGCCAGCAGCCCGGGACAAGGGGCTAATAATTCACCCCTCCACTTT. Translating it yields CASSPGQGANNSPLHF.

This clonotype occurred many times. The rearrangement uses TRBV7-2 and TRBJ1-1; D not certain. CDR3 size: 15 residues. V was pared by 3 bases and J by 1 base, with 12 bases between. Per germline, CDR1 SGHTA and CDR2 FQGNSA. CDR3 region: CASSFQLLPNTEAFF. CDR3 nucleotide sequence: TGTGCCAGCAGCTTCCAGCTGCTACCGAACACTGAAGCTTTCTTT.

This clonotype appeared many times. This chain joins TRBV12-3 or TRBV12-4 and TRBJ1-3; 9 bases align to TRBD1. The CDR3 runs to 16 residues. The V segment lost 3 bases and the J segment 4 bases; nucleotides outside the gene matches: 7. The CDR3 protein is CASSFDTGGRGNTIYF. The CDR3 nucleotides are TGTGCCAGCAGTTTCGACACAGGGGGCCGGGGAAACACCATATATTTT.

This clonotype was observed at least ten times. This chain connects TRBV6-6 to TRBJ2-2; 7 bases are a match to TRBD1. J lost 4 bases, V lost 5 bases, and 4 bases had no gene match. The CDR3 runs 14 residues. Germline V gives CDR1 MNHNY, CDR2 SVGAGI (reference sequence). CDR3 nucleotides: TGTGCCAGCAGTCCCCGGGACAGCACCGGGGAGCTGTTTTTT. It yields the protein CASSPRDSTGELFF.

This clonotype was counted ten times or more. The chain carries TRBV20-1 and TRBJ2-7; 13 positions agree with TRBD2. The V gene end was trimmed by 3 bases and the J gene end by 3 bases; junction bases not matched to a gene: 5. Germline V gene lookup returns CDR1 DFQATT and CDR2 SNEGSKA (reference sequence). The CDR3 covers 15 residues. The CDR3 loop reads CSASERTSGGYEQYF. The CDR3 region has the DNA TGCAGTGCTAGTGAAAGGACTAGCGGGGGCTACGAGCAGTACTTC.

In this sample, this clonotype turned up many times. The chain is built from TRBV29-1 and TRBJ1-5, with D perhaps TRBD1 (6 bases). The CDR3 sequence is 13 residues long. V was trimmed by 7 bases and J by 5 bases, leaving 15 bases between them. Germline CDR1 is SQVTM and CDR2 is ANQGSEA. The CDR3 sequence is CSASEGVYQPQHF. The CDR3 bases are TGCAGCGCATCCGAGGGGGTTTATCAGCCCCAGCATTTT.

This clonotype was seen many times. For the CDR3, the DNA is TGTGCCAGCAGCTTTCAAGCGGGCGATACGCAGTATTTT. This sequence encodes CASSFQAGDTQYF. V and J are TRBV5-8 and TRBJ2-3, with D possibly being TRBD2 (6 bases). Germline values: CDR1 SGHTS, CDR2 YDEGEE. This CDR3 region has 13 residues. Trimming removed 2 bases at V and 6 bases at J, with 10 bases between.

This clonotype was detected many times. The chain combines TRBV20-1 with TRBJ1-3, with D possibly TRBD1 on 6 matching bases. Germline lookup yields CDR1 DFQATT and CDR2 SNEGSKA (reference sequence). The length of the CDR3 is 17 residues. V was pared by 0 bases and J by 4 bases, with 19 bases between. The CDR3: CSARDRVRGYSGNTIYF. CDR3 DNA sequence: TGCAGTGCTAGAGATCGGGTCAGGGGTTACTCCGGAAACACCATATATTTT.